The entry below describes one T cell receptor beta chain. The antigen remains undetermined. This record belongs to a study of cytomegalovirus exposure and HLA in healthy donors. The donors were members of the validation cohort comprising about 120 subjects, separate from the roughly 670-subject first cohort. Produced via immunoSEQ multiplex PCR; TCRdb's table is partial and in-frame only. The sample records 100,000 to 150,000 clones, almost 90% being singletons. Unmatched junction bases numbered 6, after V lost 5 bases and J lost 3 bases. The CDR3 sequence is 15 residues long. The germline V gene encodes CDR1 SEHNR and CDR2 FQNEAQ (reference sequence). Findings and limits, study-wide: A few CMV-associated chains proved CMV antigen-specific in vitro. Overall, roughly 160 TCR beta chains were annotated as cytomegalovirus-associated. Usually a TCR sequence was rare, but some public TCRs were found in many donors.

The TCR originated in a young man in good health and CMV-seronegative. Sample: PBMCs. V usage is TRBV7-9 and J usage is TRBJ2-2; 7 bases agree with TRBD1. The CDR3 here is CASSLSTGHTGELFF. The CDR3, as DNA: TGTGCCAGCAGCCTTTCGACAGGGCACACCGGGGAGCTGTTTTTT.